This record looks at one T cell receptor (beta chain) sequence and its context. Its antigen remains unknown. V was cut by 3 bases and J by 1 base, with 11 bases left in between. CDR1 is SGHNT and CDR2 is YENEEA in the germline V gene. The CDR3 covers 15 residues. This record belongs to a study of CD8 T cells in ankylosing spondylitis. General study points: CD8+ disease-linked clones were present at relatively low frequencies in blood.

Via MiXCR, TCRdb re-called the 5' RACE reads, giving one row per CDR3 protein. The data contain about 210,000 distinct CDR3 sequences, less than 9.5% of them singletons. The chain is built from TRBV11-3 and TRBJ2-3; D could derive from TRBD1 or TRBD2 (5 bases each). This clonotype was sampled from a female donor with ankylosing spondylitis or in good health (not recorded which). What was sequenced was blood, either unsorted or a sorted T cell fraction (not recorded which). CDR3 amino acids: CASSLRPGRTDTQYF. In nucleotides, the CDR3 is TGTGCCAGCAGCTTGCGACCGGGACGCACAGATACGCAGTATTTT.